What follows are 4 T cell receptor beta chains derived from one specimen sequenced in a study of cytomegalovirus exposure and HLA in healthy donors. The study ran its PCR with 60 Vbeta and 13 Jbeta primers. Some clones are missing from TCRdb's copy, which holds only in-frame ones; the method was immunoSEQ multiplex PCR. The sample consists of some 150,000 clones, 8.9% of them appearing once. Sequenced input: PBMCs. These receptors were collected from a woman in her forties in good health and CMV-seropositive.

In its sample, this clone was seen a few times. V is TRBV7-9 and J is TRBJ1-1; 7 bases line up with TRBD1. This CDR3 spans 13 amino acids. CDR1 and CDR2 (germline): SEHNR, FQNEAQ (reference sequence). Unmatched junction bases numbered 8, after V lost 6 bases and J lost 7 bases. The CDR3 nucleotides are TGTGCCAGCAGTTCAAGACAGGGAGATGAAGCTTTCTTT. Translating gives CASSSRQGDEAFF.

In the case of this clone: A junction boundary mismatches the germline segment, possibly from a read error. The chain has TRBV9 and TRBJ1-6, with 7 bases identical to TRBD1. The CDR3 consists of 17 residues. Per germline, CDR1 SGDLS and CDR2 YYNGEE. The CDR3: CASSAEETGLNNSPLHF. CDR3 bases: TGTGCCAGCAGCGCAGAAGAGACAGGGTTAAATAACTCACCCCTCCACTTT.

Remarks on this clone: One junction end disagrees with the germline gene, perhaps due to a read error. The chain is built from TRBV5-4 and TRBJ2-7, with D tentatively TRBD1 (6 bases). The germline gives CDR1 SGHNT, CDR2 YYREEE (reference sequence). The length of the CDR3 is 13 residues. The chain's CDR3 is CASSLDRDHEQHF. The CDR3 DNA sequence: TGTGCCAGCAGCTTGGACAGGGATCACGAGCAGCACTTC.

This clone was counted a few times. This chain uses TRBV6-6 with TRBJ1-5; the match to TRBD1 covers 9 bases. V gave up 3 bases and J gave up 4 bases; unmatched junction bases: 4. Germline V gene sequence: CDR1 MNHNY, CDR2 SVGAGI (reference sequence). The CDR3 covers 15 residues. For the CDR3, the DNA is TGTGCCAGCAGTTATGGGACAGGGAGGAATCAGCCCCAGCATTTT. Its translation: CASSYGTGRNQPQHF.